This T cell receptor beta chain was retrieved from a study of blood T cells in healthy people across ages. Notes on the study in general: Comparison with aged donors showed that long-lived donors had more naive CD4+ cells and higher diversity.

Every donor gave 9 to 10 milliliters of peripheral blood. A second PCR, run for about 6 to 11 cycles, used a sample-barcoded 5' primer plus a J-beta primer mix. Every cDNA was tagged by a template-switch adaptor with 12 random nucleotides. In TCRdb, the 5' RACE reads were re-called with MiXCR into one record per CDR3 protein. The table includes under 2,000,000 distinct CDR3 sequences, around half detected once. Comment on this clonotype: Its target is unknown.

This CDR3 contains 16 residues. V trimming: 6 bases; J trimming: 0 bases; junction bases outside the gene matches: 9. The germline gives CDR1 MDHEN, CDR2 SYDVKM. The gene calls are TRBV28 and TRBJ2-7; 9 nucleotides align to TRBD1. Sequencing was performed on blood. The sequence came from a woman in her thirties or forties in good health. This CDR3 reads CASRSAGTGNSYEQYF. CDR3 nucleotide sequence: TGTGCCAGCAGGTCCGCGGGGACAGGGAACTCCTACGAGCAGTACTTC.